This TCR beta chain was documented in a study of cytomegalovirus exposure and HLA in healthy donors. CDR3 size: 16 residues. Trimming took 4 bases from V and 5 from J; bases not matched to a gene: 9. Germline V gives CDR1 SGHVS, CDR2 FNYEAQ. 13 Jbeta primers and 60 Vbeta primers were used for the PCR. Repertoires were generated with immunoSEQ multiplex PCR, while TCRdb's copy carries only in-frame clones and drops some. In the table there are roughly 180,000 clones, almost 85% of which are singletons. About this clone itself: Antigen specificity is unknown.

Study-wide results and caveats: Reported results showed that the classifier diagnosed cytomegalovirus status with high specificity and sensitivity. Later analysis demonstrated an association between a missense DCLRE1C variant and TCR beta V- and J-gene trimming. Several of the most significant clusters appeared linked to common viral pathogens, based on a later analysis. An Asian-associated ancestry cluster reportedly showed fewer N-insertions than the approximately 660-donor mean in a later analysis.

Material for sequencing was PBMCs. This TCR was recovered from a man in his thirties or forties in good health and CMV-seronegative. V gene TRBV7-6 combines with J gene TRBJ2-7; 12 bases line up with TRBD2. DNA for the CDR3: TGTGCCAGCAGCTCCTTCCTAGCGGGGGGGTTCGACGAGCAGTACTTC. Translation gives CASSSFLAGGFDEQYF.